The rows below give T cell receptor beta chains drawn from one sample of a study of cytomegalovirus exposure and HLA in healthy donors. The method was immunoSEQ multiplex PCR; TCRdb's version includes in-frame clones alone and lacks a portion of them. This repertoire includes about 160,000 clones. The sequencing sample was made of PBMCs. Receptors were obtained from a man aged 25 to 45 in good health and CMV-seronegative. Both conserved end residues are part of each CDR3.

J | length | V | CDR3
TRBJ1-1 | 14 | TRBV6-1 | CASSRQGAITEAFF
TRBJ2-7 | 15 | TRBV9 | CASSVEAGVLTEQYF
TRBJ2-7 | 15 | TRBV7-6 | CASSLGADSTYEQYF
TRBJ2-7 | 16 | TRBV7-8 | CASRGSLGLATYEQYF
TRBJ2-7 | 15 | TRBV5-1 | CASSLVSAEFYEQYF
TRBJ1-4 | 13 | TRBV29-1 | CSVSRDRGEKLFF
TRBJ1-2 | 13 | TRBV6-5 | CANRDSTNYGYTF
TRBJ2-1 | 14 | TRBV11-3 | CASSLLGAYNEQFF
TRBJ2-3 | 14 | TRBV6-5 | CASSYSGGRDTQYF
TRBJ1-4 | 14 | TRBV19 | CASSDRTGIEKLFF
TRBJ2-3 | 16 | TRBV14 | CASSQLAGGPTDTQYF
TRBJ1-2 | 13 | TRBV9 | CASSVGTGDGYTF
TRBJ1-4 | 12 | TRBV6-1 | CARQGGNEKLFF
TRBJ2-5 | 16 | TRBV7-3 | CASSLGQGTALETQYF
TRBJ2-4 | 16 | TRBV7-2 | CASSLSGTGGRNIQYF
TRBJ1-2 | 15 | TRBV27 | CASSFGPSPNYGCTF
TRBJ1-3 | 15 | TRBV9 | CASSVGSGIGNTIYF
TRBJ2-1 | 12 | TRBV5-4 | CASSFGEDEQFF
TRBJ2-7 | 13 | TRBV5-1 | CASSSGQSYEQYF
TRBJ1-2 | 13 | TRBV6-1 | CASWPGQGYGYTF
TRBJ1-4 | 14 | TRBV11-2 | CASSQRQGNEKLFF
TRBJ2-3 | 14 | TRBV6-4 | CASRTSGSTDTQYF
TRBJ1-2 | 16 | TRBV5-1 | CASSLDGAGVSYGYTF
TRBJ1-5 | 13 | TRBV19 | CATLSGVNQPQHF
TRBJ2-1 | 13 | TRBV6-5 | CASRTGGINEQFF
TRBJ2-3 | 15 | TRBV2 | CASSDAAPVSDTQYF
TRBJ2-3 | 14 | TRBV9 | CASSVATRGDTQYF
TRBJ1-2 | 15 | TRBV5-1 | CASSLGAGGNYGYTF
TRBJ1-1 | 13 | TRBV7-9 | CASSLEYGTEAFF
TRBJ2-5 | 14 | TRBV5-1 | CASSLAPGGETQYF
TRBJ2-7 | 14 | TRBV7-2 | CASSFERGSYEQYF
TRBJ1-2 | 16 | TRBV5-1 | CASSLGNDRAGHGYTF
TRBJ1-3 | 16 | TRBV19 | CASSPQGQGPGNTIYF
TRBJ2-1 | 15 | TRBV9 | CASSRGTSGSNEQFF
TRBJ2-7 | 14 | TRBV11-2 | CASRGWGGGYEQYF
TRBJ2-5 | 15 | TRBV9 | CASSGLTPGGETQYF
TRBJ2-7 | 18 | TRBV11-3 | CASSFPQDRGIGTYEQYF
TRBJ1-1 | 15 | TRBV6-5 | CASSLLSDRSTEAFF
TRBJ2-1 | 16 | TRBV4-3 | CASSQGQVSSYNEQFF
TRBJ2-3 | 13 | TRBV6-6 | CASSTTSPDTQYF
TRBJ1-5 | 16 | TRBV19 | CASGGQQVYSNQPQHF
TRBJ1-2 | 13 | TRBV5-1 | CASSSQGSYGYTF
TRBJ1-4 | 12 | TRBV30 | CAWSALNEKLFF
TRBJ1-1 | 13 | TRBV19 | CASSIGPNAEAFF
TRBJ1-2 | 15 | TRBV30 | CAWRVPGWTNYGYTF
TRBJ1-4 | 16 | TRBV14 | CASSQTQGFGREKLFF
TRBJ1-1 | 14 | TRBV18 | CASTRQRVDGEAFF
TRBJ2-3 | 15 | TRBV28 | CASSPGTGKSDTQYF
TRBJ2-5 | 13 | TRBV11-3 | CASSQTAGETQYF
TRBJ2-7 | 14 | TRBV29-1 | CSVRPLAESYEQYF